Listed here are 25 T cell receptor beta chains from one sample, sequenced in a study of neurological immune-mediated disorders. TCRdb passed the 5' RACE reads through MiXCR, listing each CDR3 protein once. In the table there are roughly 39,000 distinct CDR3 sequences, 6.5% to 7.5% of which are singletons. Sequencing input: CD4+ T cells from blood. Receptors originate from a man aged 45-65 years in good health.

In this sample, this clonotype turned up many times. The V gene is TRBV20-1, the J gene TRBJ2-1, with 8 bases identical to TRBD2. CDR1 and CDR2 from the germline V gene are DFQATT and SNEGSKA (reference sequence). V was pared by 6 bases and J by 0 bases, with 4 bases of the junction left unmatched. CDR3 length equals 14 residues. CDR3 loop: CSAQRGSSYNEQFF. The CDR3 DNA follows: TGCAGTGCGCAGCGGGGGAGCTCCTACAATGAGCAGTTCTTC.

This clonotype occurred many times. V is TRBV14 and J is TRBJ2-1, with 14 bases fitting TRBD2. With 4 bases clipped from V and 13 bases from J, the junction kept 6 bases outside the gene matches. The CDR3 has 14 residues. Looked up from germline, CDR1 is SGHDN and CDR2 is FVKESK. The CDR3 sequence is CASSRLAGGPRQFF. Here the CDR3 DNA reads TGTGCCAGCAGCCGACTAGCGGGAGGGCCGCGACAGTTCTTC.

This clonotype was seen ten or more times. The chain couples TRBV20-1 to TRBJ2-1; 7 bases map to TRBD1. Trimming cost V 0 bases and J 0 bases; bases outside gene matches: 8. In germline, CDR1 is DFQATT, CDR2 SNEGSKA (reference sequence). The CDR3 is 17 residues long. The CDR3 loop is CSAREGTAGGSYNEQFF. The CDR3 DNA sequence: TGCAGTGCTAGAGAGGGGACAGCTGGAGGCTCCTACAATGAGCAGTTCTTC.

This clonotype was counted at least ten times. The genes are TRBV5-1 and TRBJ1-1; the match to TRBD1 covers 7 bases. The germline V gene encodes CDR1 SGHRS and CDR2 YFSETQ. Unmatched junction bases numbered 7, after V lost 5 bases and J lost 0 bases. CDR3 length: 15 amino acids. DNA for the CDR3: TGCGCCAGCAGTCACCCCGGGACAGTGAACACTGAAGCTTTCTTT. This translates into CASSHPGTVNTEAFF.

This clonotype was seen many times. This rearrangement joins TRBV29-1 to TRBJ1-1; D gene uncertain. Looked up from germline, CDR1 is SQVTM and CDR2 is ANQGSEA. CDR3 length: 13 residues. V was cut by 5 bases and J by 1 base, with 11 bases left in between. The CDR3 protein is CSVSKGRNTEAFF. The DNA of the CDR3 is TGCAGCGTTTCCAAGGGAAGGAACACTGAAGCTTTCTTT.

This clonotype was seen repeatedly, ten times or more. This CDR3 reads CASSKYGRRYEQYF. The CDR3 DNA reads TGTGCCAGCAGCAAATATGGCCGAAGGTACGAGCAGTACTTC. The chain has TRBV21-1 and TRBJ2-7. TRBV21-1 is listed as a pseudogene. This CDR3 has 14 residues.

This clonotype was seen many times. The chain carries TRBV19 and TRBJ2-3, with 8 bases aligning to TRBD1. This CDR3 comprises 17 residues. V shed 4 bases, J shed 0 bases, and the junction held 9 bases outside the gene matches. Germline V gene sequence: CDR1 LNHDA, CDR2 SQIVND (reference sequence). The CDR3 DNA sequence: TGTGCCAGTAGTACGCTGACAGGGGCGCGGAGCACAGATACGCAGTATTTT. It yields the protein CASSTLTGARSTDTQYF.

In its sample, this clonotype was seen many times. The gene calls are TRBV5-1 and TRBJ2-6; no clear D. Trimming pared 1 base from V and 12 bases from J, leaving 17 bases between. CDR1 is SGHRS and CDR2 is YFSETQ in the germline V gene. The CDR3 covers 15 residues. The CDR3 bases are TGCGCCAGCAGCTTGTCGGCGATGTCGGTGGGCGTCCTGACTTTC. As protein: CASSLSAMSVGVLTF.

This clonotype was detected ten times or more. This chain links TRBV20-1 with TRBJ1-2; D remains ambiguous. The germline CDR1 and CDR2 sequences are DFQATT and SNEGSKA (reference sequence). CDR3 length equals 12 residues. Trimming removed 3 bases from V and 4 bases from J, with 9 bases in between. CDR3 protein: CSASSGFYGYTF. The CDR3 DNA reads as TGCAGTGCTAGCTCCGGGTTCTATGGCTACACCTTC.

This clonotype was found many times. The chain employs TRBV20-1 and TRBJ1-6, with D possibly TRBD1 on 5 matching bases. V lost 0 bases and J 8 bases, leaving 14 bases between the germline ends. The germline CDR1 and CDR2 sequences are DFQATT and SNEGSKA (reference sequence). This CDR3 has 15 residues. The CDR3 is CSARDSWDGDSPLHF. Here the CDR3 DNA reads TGCAGTGCTAGAGATTCGTGGGACGGAGATTCACCCCTCCACTTT.

This clonotype occurred many times. This rearrangement joins TRBV5-1 to TRBJ2-7; tentative D call: TRBD1 (5 bases). CDR1 is SGHRS and CDR2 is YFSETQ in the germline V gene. Trimming removed 0 bases at V and 6 bases at J, with 10 bases between. This CDR3 region has 13 residues. CDR3 DNA: TGCGCCAGCAGCTTGGAAGCTAGGGGCGAGCAGTACTTC. Amino acid sequence: CASSLEARGEQYF.

The rearrangement uses TRBV12-3 or TRBV12-4 and TRBJ2-3; D possibly corresponds to TRBD2 (6 bases). The CDR3 covers 14 residues. Trimming cost V 8 bases and J 2 bases, with 14 bases left between them. CDR3 sequence reads: CASRGRSHTDTQYF. As DNA, the CDR3 is TGTGCCAGCCGGGGGAGGTCCCACACAGATACGCAGTATTTT.

This clonotype showed up many times. The chain combines TRBV7-2 with TRBJ1-5; TRBD1 matches 8 bases. The CDR3 has 15 amino acids. CDR1 SGHTA and CDR2 FQGNSA come from the germline V gene. The J segment lost 6 bases and the V segment lost 5 bases, leaving 9 bases of the junction unmatched. In DNA, the CDR3 is TGTGCCAGCAGCGGAACAGGGGGTGTAGGTCAGCCCCAGCATTTT. It codes for CASSGTGGVGQPQHF.

This clonotype was counted ten times or more. The chain recombines TRBV5-5 with TRBJ2-1; 7 bases match TRBD2. Germline CDR1 SGHKS, CDR2 YYEKEE (reference sequence). The CDR3 runs 15 residues. Trimming took 4 bases from V and 1 from J; bases not matched to a gene: 5. The DNA for the CDR3 is TGTGCCAGCAGCCCGAGCGGGGTATCCTACAATGAGCAGTTCTTC. Translated, it gives CASSPSGVSYNEQFF.

This clonotype was counted many times. The J gene is TRBJ2-5, the V gene TRBV7-2; 7 nucleotides line up with TRBD2. CDR3 length equals 14 residues. The junction had 12 bases not matched to a gene; V was cut back by 7 bases and J by 7 bases. From germline, CDR1 is SGHTA and CDR2 FQGNSA. CDR3 coding DNA: TGTGCCAGCATCGACGTGGGGGGGATCGGGACCCAGTACTTC. Encoded protein: CASIDVGGIGTQYF.

This clonotype was seen ten or more times. One end of the junction does not line up with germline, which may come from a read error. This chain joins TRBV7-3 and TRBJ2-5, with a tentative D call TRBD2 (6 bases). This CDR3 contains 14 residues. The germline CDR1 and CDR2 sequences are SGHTA and FQGTGA. This CDR3 reads CASSPGGVQGTQYF. CDR3 bases: TGTGCCAGCAGCCCCGGGGGAGTCCAAGGGACCCAGTACTTC. Filled out from reference TRBV7-3 and TRBJ2-5, the complete variable domain reads GAGVSQTPSNKVTEKGKYVELRCDPISGHTALYWYRQSLGQGPEFLIYFQGTGAADDSGLPNDRFFAVRPEGSVSTLKIQRTERGDSAVYLCASSPGGVQGTQYFGPGTRLLVL.

This clonotype showed up just a few times. The rearrangement uses TRBV24-1 and TRBJ2-1, with D perhaps given as TRBD1 or TRBD2 (5 bases each). V shed 4 bases and J shed 1 base, with 16 bases lying between them. This CDR3 region has 17 residues. Germline CDR1 KGHDR, CDR2 SFDVKD. The DNA for the CDR3 is TGTGCCACCAGTGACAGTACCGCGTGGGGGTCCTACAATGAGCAGTTCTTC. Protein: CATSDSTAWGSYNEQFF.

This clonotype came up many times. The chain uses TRBV7-3 and TRBJ2-1; 7 bases match TRBD1. CDR1 is SGHTA, CDR2 FQGTGA, per germline. The CDR3 has 15 residues. V lost 4 bases to trimming and J lost 8 bases; unmatched junction nucleotides: 11. This chain's CDR3 is CASSSRQGTIDEQFF. The CDR3 DNA reads as TGTGCCAGCAGCTCCCGACAGGGCACCATCGATGAGCAGTTCTTC.

The gene calls are TRBV15 and TRBJ2-2; perhaps TRBD2 as D (6 bases). The CDR3 has 15 amino acids. The ends were cut back, 0 bases at V and 5 bases at J, with 10 bases in the middle. Germline V gene sequence: CDR1 LNHNV, CDR2 YYDKDF (reference sequence). The CDR3 coding sequence is TGTGCCACCAGCAGAGATGGAGGAGGGACCGGGGAGCTGTTTTTT. It specifies CATSRDGGGTGELFF.

The sample holds many counts of this clonotype. CDR3 in DNA: TGTGCCAGCAGTTACTCTCAGGGCTCTGGGGCCAACGTCCTGACTTTC. This sequence encodes CASSYSQGSGANVLTF. The chain is built from TRBV6-6 and TRBJ2-6; D perhaps matches TRBD1 (5 bases). The CDR3 is made up of 16 amino acids. Trimming pared 0 bases from V and 0 bases from J, leaving 6 bases between. Germline lookup yields CDR1 MNHNY and CDR2 SVGAGI (reference sequence).

This clonotype was seen ten or more times. V and J are TRBV7-3 and TRBJ2-1; D is undetermined. Trimming removed 5 bases from V and 7 bases from J, with 15 bases in between. The CDR3 is made up of 14 amino acids. Germline V gene data show CDR1 as SGHTA and CDR2 as FQGTGA. This chain's CDR3 is CASSLGSPMNEQFF. The CDR3 region has the DNA TGTGCCAGCAGCCTCGGGTCCCCGATGAATGAGCAGTTCTTC.

At least ten counts were recorded for this clonotype. The chain is built from TRBV7-9 and TRBJ2-5, with TRBD2 matching 10 bases. CDR3 length: 17 residues. Germline assignment: CDR1 SEHNR and CDR2 FQNEAQ (reference sequence). Germline trimming cut 5 bases from V and 5 bases from J; bases unmatched to any gene: 14. CDR3 residues: CASSPGGSGRPGETQYF. In nucleotides, the CDR3 is TGTGCCAGCAGCCCCGGGGGTAGCGGGAGGCCTGGGGAGACCCAGTACTTC.

This clonotype was seen repeatedly, ten times or more. The chain combines TRBV29-1 with TRBJ1-4, with D unclear. V gave up 6 bases and J gave up 3 bases, with 8 bases separating them. The germline V gene encodes CDR1 SQVTM and CDR2 ANQGSEA. This CDR3 contains 12 residues. The CDR3 region is CSVGRANEKLFF. For the CDR3, the DNA is TGCAGCGTGGGTCGAGCTAATGAAAAACTGTTTTTT.

The table lists this clonotype with many counts. The chain recombines TRBV18 with TRBJ1-1; D unclear. This CDR3 has 14 amino acids. The V gene's germline CDR1 is KGHSH and CDR2 LQKENI. V was pared by 7 bases and J by 5 bases, with 17 bases between. The CDR3 sequence is CASLLDAGETEAFF. CDR3 nucleotides: TGTGCCAGCTTGCTCGACGCGGGTGAAACTGAAGCTTTCTTT.

The table lists this clonotype with many counts. The V and J genes are TRBV5-1 and TRBJ2-2; D gene unclear. Germline V CDR1 and CDR2: SGHRS, YFSETQ. Trimming took off 1 base at V and 1 base at J, with 8 bases between the two ends. The CDR3 loop spans 15 amino acids. This CDR3 reads CASSLSHMNTGELFF. In nucleotides, the CDR3 is TGCGCCAGCAGCTTGTCACATATGAACACCGGGGAGCTGTTTTTT.